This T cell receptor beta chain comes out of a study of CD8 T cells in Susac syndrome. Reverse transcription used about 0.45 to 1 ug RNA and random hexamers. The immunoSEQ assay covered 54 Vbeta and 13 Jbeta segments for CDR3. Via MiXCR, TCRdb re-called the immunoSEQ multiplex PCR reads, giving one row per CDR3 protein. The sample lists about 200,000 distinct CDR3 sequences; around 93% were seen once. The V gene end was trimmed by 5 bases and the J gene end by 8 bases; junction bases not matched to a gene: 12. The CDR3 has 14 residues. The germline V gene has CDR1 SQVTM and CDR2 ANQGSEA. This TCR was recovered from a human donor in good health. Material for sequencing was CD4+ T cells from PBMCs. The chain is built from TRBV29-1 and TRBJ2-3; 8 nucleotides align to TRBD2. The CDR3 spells CSVQSGGGVGTQYF. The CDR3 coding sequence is TGCAGCGTTCAATCGGGGGGGGGAGTCGGTACGCAGTATTTT.